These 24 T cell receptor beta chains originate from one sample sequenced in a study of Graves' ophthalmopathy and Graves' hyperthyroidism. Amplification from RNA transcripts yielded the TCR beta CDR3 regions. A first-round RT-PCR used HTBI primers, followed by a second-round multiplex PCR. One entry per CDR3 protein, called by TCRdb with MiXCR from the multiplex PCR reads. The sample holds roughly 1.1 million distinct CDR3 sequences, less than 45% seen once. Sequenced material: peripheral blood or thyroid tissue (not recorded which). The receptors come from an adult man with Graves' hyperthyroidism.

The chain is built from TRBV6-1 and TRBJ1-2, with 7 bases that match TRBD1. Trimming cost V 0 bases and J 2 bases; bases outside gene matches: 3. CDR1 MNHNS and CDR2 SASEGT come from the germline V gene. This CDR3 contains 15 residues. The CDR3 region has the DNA TGTGCCAGCAGTGAAGCGAGACAGGGAAACTATGGCTACACCTTC. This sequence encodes CASSEARQGNYGYTF.

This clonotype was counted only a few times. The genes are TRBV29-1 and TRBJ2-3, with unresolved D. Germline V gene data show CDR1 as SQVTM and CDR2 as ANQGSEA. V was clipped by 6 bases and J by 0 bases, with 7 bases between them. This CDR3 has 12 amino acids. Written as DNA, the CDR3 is TGCAGCGTGACGGTTAGCACAGATACGCAGTATTTT. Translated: CSVTVSTDTQYF.

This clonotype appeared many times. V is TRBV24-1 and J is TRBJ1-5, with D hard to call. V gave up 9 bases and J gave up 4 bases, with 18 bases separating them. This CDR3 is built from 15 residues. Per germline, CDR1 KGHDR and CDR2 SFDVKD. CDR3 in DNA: TGTGCCACCGGAGAAGTCGGGAGCGGGAATCAGCCCCAGCATTTT. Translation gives CATGEVGSGNQPQHF.

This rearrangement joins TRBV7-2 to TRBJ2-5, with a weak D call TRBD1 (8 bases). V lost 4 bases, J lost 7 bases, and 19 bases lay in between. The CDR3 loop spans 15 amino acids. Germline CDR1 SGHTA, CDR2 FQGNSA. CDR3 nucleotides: TGTGCCAGCAGCTCAGACAGGGGAGGGGCGGGGACCCAGTACTTC. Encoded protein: CASSSDRGGAGTQYF.

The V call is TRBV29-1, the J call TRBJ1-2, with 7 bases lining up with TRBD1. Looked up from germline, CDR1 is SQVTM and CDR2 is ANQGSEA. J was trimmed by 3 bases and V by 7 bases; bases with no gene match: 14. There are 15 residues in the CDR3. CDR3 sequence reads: CSAKTGLGSDYGYTF. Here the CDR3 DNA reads TGCAGCGCAAAGACAGGGCTGGGCAGCGACTATGGCTACACCTTC.

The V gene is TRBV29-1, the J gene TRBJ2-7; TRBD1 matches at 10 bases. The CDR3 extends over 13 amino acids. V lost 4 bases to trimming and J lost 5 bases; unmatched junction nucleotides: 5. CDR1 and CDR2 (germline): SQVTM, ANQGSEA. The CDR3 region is CSVGLGTGDEQYF. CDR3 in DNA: TGCAGCGTTGGATTGGGGACAGGGGACGAGCAGTACTTC.

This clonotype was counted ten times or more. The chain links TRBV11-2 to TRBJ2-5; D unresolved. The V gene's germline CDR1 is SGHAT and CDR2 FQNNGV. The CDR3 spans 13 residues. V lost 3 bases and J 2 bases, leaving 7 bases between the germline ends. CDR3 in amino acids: CASSFGQQETQYF. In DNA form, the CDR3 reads TGTGCCAGCAGCTTCGGGCAGCAAGAGACCCAGTACTTC.

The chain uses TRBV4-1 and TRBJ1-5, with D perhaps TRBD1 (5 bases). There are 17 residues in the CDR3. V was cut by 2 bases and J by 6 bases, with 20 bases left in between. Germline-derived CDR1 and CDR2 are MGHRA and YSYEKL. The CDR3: CASSQKPGPFRTQPQHF. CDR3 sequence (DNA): TGCGCCAGCAGCCAAAAACCGGGACCCTTTCGGACTCAGCCCCAGCATTTT.

CDR3 bases: TGTGCCATCAGTGAGTCAGGGGACGTCAACAATCAGCCCCAGCATTTT. The encoded protein is CAISESGDVNNQPQHF. The chain has TRBV10-3 and TRBJ1-5, with a weak D call TRBD1 (5 bases). In germline, CDR1 is ENHRY, CDR2 SYGVKD. The length of the CDR3 is 16 residues. The V end was cut by 0 bases, the J end by 3 bases, with 12 bases between.

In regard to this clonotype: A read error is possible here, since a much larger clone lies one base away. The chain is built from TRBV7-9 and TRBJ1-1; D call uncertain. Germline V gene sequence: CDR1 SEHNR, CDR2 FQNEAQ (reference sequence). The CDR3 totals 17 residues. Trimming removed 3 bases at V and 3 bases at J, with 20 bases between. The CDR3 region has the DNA TGTGCCAGCAGCTTCCCCCGACTTGCGGATCGGTACACTGAAGCTTTCTTT. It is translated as CASSFPRLADRYTEAFF.

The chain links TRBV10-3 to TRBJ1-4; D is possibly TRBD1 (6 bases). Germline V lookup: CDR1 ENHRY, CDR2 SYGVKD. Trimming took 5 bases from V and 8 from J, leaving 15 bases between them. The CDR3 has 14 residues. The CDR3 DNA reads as TGTGCCATCAGTCAGGAGGACAGTTGGGAAAAACTGTTTTTT. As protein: CAISQEDSWEKLFF.

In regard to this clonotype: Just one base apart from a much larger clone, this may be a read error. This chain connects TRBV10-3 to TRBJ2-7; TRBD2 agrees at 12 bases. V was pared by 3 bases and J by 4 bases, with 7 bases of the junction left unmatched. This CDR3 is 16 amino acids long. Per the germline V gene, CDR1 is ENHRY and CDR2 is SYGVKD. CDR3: CAISEAGTSGLYEQYF. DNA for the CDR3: TGTGCCATCAGTGAAGCGGGGACTAGCGGGTTATACGAGCAGTACTTC.

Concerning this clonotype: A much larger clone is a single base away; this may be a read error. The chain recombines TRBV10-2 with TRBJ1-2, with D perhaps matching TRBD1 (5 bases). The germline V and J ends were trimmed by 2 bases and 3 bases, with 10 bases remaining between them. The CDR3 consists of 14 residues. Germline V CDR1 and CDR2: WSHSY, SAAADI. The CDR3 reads CASSEPDKDYGYTF. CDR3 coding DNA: TGCGCCAGCAGTGAGCCGGACAAGGACTATGGCTACACCTTC.

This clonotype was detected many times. CDR3 bases: TGTGCCAGCAGTTACGCAGCGGGGACGGACAGGGGGCTTCAGCCCCAGCATTTT. Translation gives CASSYAAGTDRGLQPQHF. This chain connects TRBV6-2 or TRBV6-3 to TRBJ1-5, with 11 bases fitting TRBD1. This CDR3 is 18 amino acids long. Germline V gives CDR1 MNHEY, CDR2 SVGEGT. The trim removed 2 bases at V and 6 bases at J, leaving 12 bases unmatched.

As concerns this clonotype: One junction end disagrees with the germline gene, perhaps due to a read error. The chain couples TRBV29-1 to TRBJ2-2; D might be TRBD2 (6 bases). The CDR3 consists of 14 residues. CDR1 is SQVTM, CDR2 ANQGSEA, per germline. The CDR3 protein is CSVEGATNIGGLFF. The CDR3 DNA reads TGCAGCGTTGAGGGAGCGACGAACATCGGGGGGCTGTTTTTT.

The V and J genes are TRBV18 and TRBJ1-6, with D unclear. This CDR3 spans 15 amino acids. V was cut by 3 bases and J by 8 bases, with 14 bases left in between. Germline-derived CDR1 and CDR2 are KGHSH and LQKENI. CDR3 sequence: CASSPGVGGDSPLHF. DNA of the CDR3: TGTGCCAGCTCACCCGGTGTGGGAGGAGATTCACCCCTCCACTTT.

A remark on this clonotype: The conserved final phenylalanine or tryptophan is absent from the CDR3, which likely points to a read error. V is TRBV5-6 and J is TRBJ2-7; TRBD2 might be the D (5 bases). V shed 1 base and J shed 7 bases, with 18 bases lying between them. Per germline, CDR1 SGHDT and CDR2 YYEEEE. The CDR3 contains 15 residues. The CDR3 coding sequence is TGTGCCAGCAGCTTGCGTGCGGGTGGAGCTCGGGAGCAGTACCTC. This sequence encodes CASSLRAGGAREQYL.

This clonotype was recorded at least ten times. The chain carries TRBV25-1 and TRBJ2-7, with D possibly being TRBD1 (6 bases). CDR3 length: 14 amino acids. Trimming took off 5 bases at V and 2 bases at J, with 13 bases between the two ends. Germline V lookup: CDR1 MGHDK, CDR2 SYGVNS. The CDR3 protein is CASSWTVPPYEQYF. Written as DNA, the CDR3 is TGTGCCAGCAGTTGGACAGTGCCCCCCTACGAGCAGTACTTC.

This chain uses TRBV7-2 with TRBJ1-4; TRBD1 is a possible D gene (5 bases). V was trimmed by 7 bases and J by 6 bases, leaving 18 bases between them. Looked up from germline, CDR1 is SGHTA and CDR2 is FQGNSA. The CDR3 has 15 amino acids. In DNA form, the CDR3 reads TGTGCCAGCACTCCTTTCCAGGGTGGGTATGAAAAACTGTTTTTT. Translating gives CASTPFQGGYEKLFF.

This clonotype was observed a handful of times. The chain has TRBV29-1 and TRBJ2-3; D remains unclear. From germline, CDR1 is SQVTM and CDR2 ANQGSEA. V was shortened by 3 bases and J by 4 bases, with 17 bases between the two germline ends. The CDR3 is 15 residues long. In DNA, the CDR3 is TGCAGCGTTGAGGGCGTTTACAGTGATCCAGATACGCAGTATTTT. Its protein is CSVEGVYSDPDTQYF.

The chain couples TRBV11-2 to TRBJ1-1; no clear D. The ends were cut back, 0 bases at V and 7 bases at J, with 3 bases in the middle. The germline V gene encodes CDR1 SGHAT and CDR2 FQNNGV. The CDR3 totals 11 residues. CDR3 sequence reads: CASSLEFEAFF. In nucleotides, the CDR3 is TGTGCCAGCAGCTTAGAGTTTGAAGCTTTCTTT.

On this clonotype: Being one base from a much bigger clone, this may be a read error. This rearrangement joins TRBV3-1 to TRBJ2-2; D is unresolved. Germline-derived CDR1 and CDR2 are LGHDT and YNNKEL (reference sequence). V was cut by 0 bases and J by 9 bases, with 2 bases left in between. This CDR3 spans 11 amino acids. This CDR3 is CASSQEWELFF. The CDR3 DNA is TGTGCCAGCAGCCAAGAATGGGAGCTGTTTTTT.

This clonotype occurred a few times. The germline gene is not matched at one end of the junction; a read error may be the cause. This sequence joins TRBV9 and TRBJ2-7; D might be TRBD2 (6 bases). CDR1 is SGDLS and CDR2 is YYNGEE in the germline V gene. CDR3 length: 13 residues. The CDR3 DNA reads TGTGCCAGCAGCGAGGGACTGTCCTACGAGCAGCACTTC. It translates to CASSEGLSYEQHF.

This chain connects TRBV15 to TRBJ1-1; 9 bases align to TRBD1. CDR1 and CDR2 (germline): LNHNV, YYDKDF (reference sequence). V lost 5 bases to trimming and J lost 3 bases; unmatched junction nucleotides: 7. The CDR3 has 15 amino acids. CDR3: CATSSPGTGYTEAFF. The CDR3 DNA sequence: TGTGCCACCAGCTCGCCCGGGACAGGGTACACTGAAGCTTTCTTT.